This entry lists 28 T cell receptor beta chains sequenced from one sample in a study of cytomegalovirus exposure and HLA in healthy donors. PCR used 60 Vbeta primers and 13 Jbeta primers. Libraries were prepared by immunoSEQ multiplex PCR; TCRdb keeps only in-frame clonotypes and omits some of them. Of some 96,000 clones listed, under 65% were seen once; the top ten hold roughly 3.2%. The sequenced material came from PBMCs. Receptors were obtained from a man aged 60 to 75 in good health and CMV-seronegative.

The rearrangement links TRBV2 to TRBJ2-1; 9 bases are a match to TRBD2. The CDR3 totals 14 residues. J lost 4 bases, V lost 4 bases, and 2 bases had no gene match. CDR1 and CDR2 (germline): SNHLY, FYNNEI. The DNA of the CDR3 is TGTGCCAGCAGTGGGACTAGCGTTTACAATGAGCAGTTCTTC. Protein sequence: CASSGTSVYNEQFF.

The gene calls are TRBV7-3 and TRBJ2-7, with D possibly matching TRBD1 (5 bases). Per the germline V gene, CDR1 is SGHTA and CDR2 is FQGTGA. Trimming pared 4 bases from V and 3 bases from J, leaving 10 bases between. This CDR3 is built from 13 residues. Here the CDR3 reads CASSSPGIYEQYF. CDR3 bases: TGTGCCAGCAGCTCTCCAGGGATCTACGAGCAGTACTTC.

This rearrangement joins TRBV6-1 to TRBJ1-5; 8 bases line up with TRBD1. The V and J ends lost 4 bases and 2 bases, in that order; junction bases with no gene match: 16. Germline CDR1 MNHNS, CDR2 SASEGT. The CDR3 covers 19 residues. The chain's CDR3 is CASSATWTGSLLRNQPQHF. In DNA form, the CDR3 reads TGTGCCAGCAGTGCAACCTGGACAGGGTCACTACTACGCAATCAGCCCCAGCATTTT.

The CDR3: CASSLGGAGENTEAFF. Here the CDR3 DNA reads TGTGCCAGCAGCTTGGGGGGGGCCGGTGAGAACACTGAAGCTTTCTTT. This chain uses TRBV7-9 with TRBJ1-1, with D possibly being TRBD1 (6 bases). Germline CDR1 reads SEHNR; CDR2 reads FQNEAQ (reference sequence). Trimming left V 3 bases short and J 1 base short, with 15 bases between. CDR3 length: 16 amino acids.

The chain recombines TRBV7-3 with TRBJ1-1, with D possibly being TRBD1 (6 bases). This CDR3 comprises 13 residues. The ends were cut back, 5 bases at V and 3 bases at J, with 10 bases in the middle. Germline V lookup: CDR1 SGHTA, CDR2 FQGTGA. The CDR3 DNA is TGTGCCAGCAGCCCGGACAGTTACACTGAAGCTTTCTTT. It encodes CASSPDSYTEAFF.

The rearrangement links TRBV5-1 to TRBJ1-3, with D perhaps TRBD1 (5 bases). V was pared by 0 bases and J by 1 base, with 8 bases between. The CDR3 has 15 residues. Germline assignment: CDR1 SGHRS and CDR2 YFSETQ. The CDR3: CASSLGAGSGNTIYF. Written as DNA, the CDR3 is TGCGCCAGCAGCTTGGGGGCAGGGTCTGGAAACACCATATATTTT.

The chain is built from TRBV10-3 and TRBJ1-1, with 7 bases matching TRBD1. The CDR3 extends over 15 amino acids. With V trimmed by 2 bases and J by 3 bases, 6 bases remained unmatched. Germline CDR1 ENHRY, CDR2 SYGVKD. CDR3 residues: CAISERITGDTEAFF. Written as DNA, the CDR3 is TGTGCCATCAGTGAGAGGATTACAGGGGACACTGAAGCTTTCTTT.

The J gene is TRBJ2-7, the V gene TRBV27, with D tentatively TRBD2 (5 bases). Trimming stripped 2 bases from V and 0 bases from J, with 8 bases between. CDR1 MNHEY and CDR2 SMNVEV come from the germline V gene (reference sequence). This CDR3 is 14 amino acids long. CDR3 loop: CASSLRRNSYEQYF. The CDR3 DNA is TGTGCCAGCAGTTTAAGGAGGAACTCCTACGAGCAGTACTTC.

The chain has TRBV29-1 and TRBJ2-7; 12 bases line up with TRBD2. This CDR3 region has 17 residues. With 4 bases clipped from V and 0 bases from J, the junction kept 10 bases outside the gene matches. CDR1 is SQVTM, CDR2 ANQGSEA, per germline. The CDR3 region is CSVGLTSGSRSSYEQYF. DNA of the CDR3: TGCAGCGTTGGATTGACTAGCGGGAGTAGGAGCTCCTACGAGCAGTACTTC.

V usage is TRBV28 and J usage is TRBJ2-3; D call uncertain. V lost 6 bases to trimming and J lost 0 bases, with 13 bases between them. Germline CDR1 is MDHEN and CDR2 is SYDVKM. This CDR3 contains 15 residues. The CDR3 DNA follows: TGTGCCAGCAGGCGGCAACTCCAAAGCACAGATACGCAGTATTTT. Translating it yields CASRRQLQSTDTQYF.

The chain has TRBV15 and TRBJ2-5, with 7 positions matching TRBD2. CDR3 length: 13 amino acids. The J segment lost 2 bases and the V segment lost 9 bases, leaving 6 bases of the junction unmatched. Germline V gene data show CDR1 as LNHNV and CDR2 as YYDKDF (reference sequence). The chain's CDR3 is CATEAGKQETQYF. The CDR3 region has the DNA TGTGCCACAGAAGCGGGGAAACAAGAGACCCAGTACTTC.

The sample holds a few counts of this clone. The rearrangement links TRBV27 to TRBJ2-2; 10 bases align to TRBD2. CDR1 is MNHEY, CDR2 SMNVEV, per germline (reference sequence). The length of the CDR3 is 16 residues. J was trimmed by 6 bases and V by 0 bases; bases with no gene match: 4. The CDR3 nucleotides are TGTGCCAGCAGTTTATCCGGACTAGCGGCCCCCGGGGAGCTGTTTTTT. Protein sequence: CASSLSGLAAPGELFF.

The chain recombines TRBV5-1 with TRBJ2-7, with D possibly matching TRBD1 (5 bases). CDR1 is SGHRS, CDR2 YFSETQ, per germline. V lost 3 bases to trimming and J lost 5 bases, with 18 bases between them. The CDR3 is 15 amino acids. CDR3 region: CASSSLVEGVDEQYF. CDR3 coding DNA: TGCGCCAGCAGCTCCTTGGTGGAAGGGGTTGACGAGCAGTACTTC.

The chain is built from TRBV11-3 and TRBJ1-1, with 8 nucleotides matching TRBD1. Trimming at V came to 9 bases and at J to 6 bases, leaving 12 bases not matched to a gene. This CDR3 has 14 residues. Germline loops: CDR1 SGHNT, CDR2 YENEEA. Written as DNA, the CDR3 is TGTGCCAGAGATAAGGGACAGGACGGGGCTGAAGCTTTCTTT. The encoded protein is CARDKGQDGAEAFF.

This rearrangement joins TRBV5-4 to TRBJ2-1; tentatively, D is TRBD2 (6 bases). This CDR3 has 16 residues. V was shortened by 0 bases and J by 1 base, with 11 bases between the two germline ends. Germline lookup yields CDR1 SGHNT and CDR2 YYREEE (reference sequence). As DNA, the CDR3 is TGTGCCAGCAGCTTGGGGGGCGGGGTATCCTACAATGAGCAGTTCTTC. This gives the protein CASSLGGGVSYNEQFF.

This clone was seen just once. The V and J genes are TRBV7-3 and TRBJ2-1; TRBD2 matches at 11 bases. CDR3 length: 15 amino acids. Germline CDR1 reads SGHTA; CDR2 reads FQGTGA. Losses at the gene ends were 0 bases for V and 8 bases for J; bases not matched to a gene: 3. The DNA for the CDR3 is TGTGCCAGCAGCTTAACTAGCGGGGGGGCATATGAGCAGTTCTTC. This codes for CASSLTSGGAYEQFF.

The CDR3 is CASSVSGQGLNEQYF. CDR3 nucleotides: TGCGCCAGCAGCGTATCCGGACAGGGGTTAAACGAGCAGTACTTC. The genes are TRBV5-1 and TRBJ2-7, with 9 bases fitting TRBD1. The V gene's germline CDR1 is SGHRS and CDR2 YFSETQ. The CDR3 runs to 15 residues. V lost 4 bases and J lost 5; bases outside the gene matches: 10.

This clone was detected only a few times. The chain combines TRBV9 with TRBJ2-7; 8 bases match TRBD2. This CDR3 has 14 amino acids. Germline loops: CDR1 SGDLS, CDR2 YYNGEE. Trimming removed 0 bases from V and 3 bases from J; junction bases left unmatched: 2. CDR3 loop: CASSVASGSYEQYF. The CDR3 DNA reads TGTGCCAGCAGCGTAGCGAGCGGGAGCTACGAGCAGTACTTC.

This clone was observed a handful of times. The rearrangement uses TRBV6-5 and TRBJ1-1, with TRBD1 as a possible D gene (6 bases). This CDR3 has 14 residues. V was pared by 6 bases and J by 3 bases, with 14 bases between. The germline V gene encodes CDR1 MNHEY and CDR2 SVGAGI. CDR3 coding DNA: TGTGCCAGCAGCGGTATCAGGGGACACACTGAAGCTTTCTTT. Protein: CASSGIRGHTEAFF.

The genes are TRBV11-3 and TRBJ2-1, with TRBD2 matching over 9 bases. Germline V lookup: CDR1 SGHNT, CDR2 YENEEA. V lost 3 bases, J lost 7 bases, and 10 bases stayed unmatched. This CDR3 has 16 residues. The CDR3 DNA follows: TGTGCCAGCAGCTTGAGGGGCGGGGGGGCCCCAAATGAGCAGTTCTTC. Protein sequence: CASSLRGGGAPNEQFF.

J is TRBJ1-1 and V is TRBV28; the D is unclear. Germline loops: CDR1 MDHEN, CDR2 SYDVKM. V lost 3 bases, J lost 10 bases, and 18 bases lay in between. The length of the CDR3 is 14 residues. In DNA form, the CDR3 reads TGTGCCAGCAGTTTTGCCGCAGGTCTCCCGGTAGCTTTCTTT. This codes for CASSFAAGLPVAFF.

The chain is built from TRBV6-1 and TRBJ2-4; 13 bases agree with TRBD2. This CDR3 has 16 residues. The germline CDR1 and CDR2 sequences are MNHNS and SASEGT. Trimming removed 1 base from V and 9 bases from J; junction bases left unmatched: 6. The CDR3 loop is CASSEVGLAGWVIQYF. In nucleotides, the CDR3 is TGTGCCAGCAGTGAAGTGGGACTAGCGGGGTGGGTCATTCAGTACTTC.

The chain combines TRBV2 with TRBJ2-7; possibly TRBD2 for D (5 bases). Trimming pared 4 bases from V and 5 bases from J, leaving 12 bases between. Germline lookup yields CDR1 SNHLY and CDR2 FYNNEI. This CDR3 has 13 amino acids. CDR3 nucleotide sequence: TGTGCCAGCAGTGGGTCCCTGGAGGACGAGCAGTACTTC. It yields the protein CASSGSLEDEQYF.

The rearrangement joins TRBV30 to TRBJ2-2; 15 bases align to TRBD2. This CDR3 has 14 residues. In germline, CDR1 is GTSNPN, CDR2 SVGIG (reference sequence). After removal of 7 bases from V and 8 bases from J, the junction contained 5 bases not matched to a gene. In DNA form, the CDR3 reads TGTGCCTTAGGGACTAGCGGGAGGTCTGGGGAGCTGTTTTTT. Protein sequence: CALGTSGRSGELFF.

This clone appeared once. This sequence joins TRBV19 and TRBJ2-7; TRBD2 matches at 7 bases. CDR3 length: 14 residues. The V and J ends lost 5 bases and 0 bases, in that order; junction bases with no gene match: 4. Germline V gives CDR1 LNHDA, CDR2 SQIVND (reference sequence). The CDR3 spells CASSWTRSSYEQYF. The DNA for the CDR3 is TGTGCCAGTAGTTGGACTAGAAGCTCCTACGAGCAGTACTTC.

The chain recombines TRBV2 with TRBJ2-2; a weak D match, TRBD1 (7 bases). Germline values: CDR1 SNHLY, CDR2 FYNNEI. The CDR3 sequence is 16 residues long. V lost 3 bases, J lost 4 bases, and 15 bases lay in between. CDR3 bases: TGTGCCAGCAGTGATAAGGGGGCGCGGGGCACCGGGGAGCTGTTTTTT. Translating gives CASSDKGARGTGELFF.

The chain carries TRBV19 and TRBJ1-5, with 9 bases that match TRBD1. The CDR3 consists of 15 residues. The J segment lost 6 bases and the V segment lost 4 bases, leaving 7 bases of the junction unmatched. Germline CDR1 and CDR2: LNHDA and SQIVND (reference sequence). The CDR3 loop reads CASSRGQGRSQPQHF. For the CDR3, the DNA is TGTGCCAGTAGTAGGGGACAGGGTCGGTCTCAGCCCCAGCATTTT.

The rearrangement uses TRBV18 and TRBJ2-7; 11 positions agree with TRBD1. This CDR3 is built from 16 residues. Germline assignment: CDR1 KGHSH and CDR2 LQKENI. The trim removed 2 bases at V and 7 bases at J, leaving 10 bases unmatched. As DNA, the CDR3 is TGTGCCAGCTCACCAAGTTCCGGACAGGGGGCGGAAGAGCAGTACTTC. Its protein is CASSPSSGQGAEEQYF. The whole variable domain, remainder taken from reference TRBV18 and TRBJ2-7, is NAGVMQNPRHLVRRRGQEARLRCSPMKGHSHVYWYRQLPEEGLKFMVYLQKENIIDESGMPKERFSAEFPKEGPSILRIQQVVRGDSAAYFCASSPSSGQGAEEQYFGPGTRLTVT.